The TCR beta chain under discussion was sequenced for a study of blood T cell repertoires in COVID-19 (dated by TCRdb to 2020 to 2022). For the study in its entirety: The collaborator samples originated in the United States, Italy and Spain and spanned the acute and convalescent phases of COVID-19. The repertoires were released in a freely available public database intended as a resource for research on the immune response to SARS-CoV-2. The material from the prospective study consisted of cDNA or gDNA derived from T cells, B-cell-depleted T cells, or PBMCs. Where available, HLA class I and class II types were obtained from metadata supplied by the sample provider rather than from assay-based typing. Subjects who had been exposed to COVID-19, were actively infected with it, or had recovered from it provided the deeply sampled blood TCRbeta repertoires that made up the dataset. The samples were drawn from two sources: the first 160 participants of the ongoing ImmuneRACE study, and 950 to 1,500 subjects contributed by 6 global collaborators. Nearly every sample came with metadata listing a de-identified subject ID, COVID-19 status, age in years and sex. Study-level results and caveats: The amount of clinical and demographic metadata varied by source and participant and was provided uncurated.

TCRbeta CDR3 regions were amplified from genomic DNA using the immunoSEQ Assay, a bias-controlled multiplex PCR. From the authors' description of their analysis: Nucleated cell counts per sample were estimated from amplification of reference gene primers within the assay. To quantify the absolute abundance of each unique TCRbeta CDR3 rearrangement, sequence reads were collapsed and filtered. For each sample, productive Simpson clonality was calculated by taking the square root of Simpson's diversity index across productive rearrangements. TCRdb re-hosts the immuneACCESS table, in-frame sequences only. Its copies lack some clones; in the studies checked, an unresolved V gene accounts for under half of them, and the cause for the rest is not known. Clone size and V and J calls were adopted from that table, with D and trimming inferred from the DNA. This sample has over 75,000 clones in its table, and roughly 80% of those were observed once. About 15% of the sample goes to the ten largest clones.

Collaborating institutions collected whole blood in K2EDTA tubes following their own protocols. Collaborator samples were shipped for TCRbeta analysis as frozen whole blood, isolated PBMCs, or DNA extracted from either sample type. The germline V end is reduced by 0 bases and the J end by 8 bases; junction bases left unmatched: 6. The germline V gene (reference sequence) yields SGHKS for CDR1 and YYEKEE for CDR2. Inclusive of the bounding cysteine and phenylalanine, the CDR3 is 15 residues long. CDR3 DNA only is kept here, 45 bases in frame from base 1. With respect to this clone: Its antigen is not yet known. The record has no base qualities; no much larger clone is one base away.

The sample was peripheral blood. The chain couples TRBV5-5 to TRBJ2-3, with 10 middle bases fitting TRBD2. This sequence originates from a human donor in a cohort sampled during active COVID-19. Read as DNA, the sequence is TGTGCCAGCAGCTTGGGGACTAGCGGAGGTGGTACGCAGTATTTT. Its protein is CASSLGTSGGGTQYF.